This passage covers 16 T cell receptor beta chains from one sample sequenced in a study of human T cells and chemical hapten exposure (dated by TCRdb to about 2021). Interpreted using the paper, the time point label stands for: pre-sensitization, week 0. Taken with the paper, the label for treatment or condition translates to: therapeutic diphenylcyclopropenone sensitization with weekly scalp DPC. The library was built by means of RACE. Reads for this sample came from a NextSeq 500. TCRdb reran the public reads through fastp at Q25 and MiXCR, keeping productive beta chains. Here each entry gathers all rows of one CDR3 protein and keeps the most common genes and DNA. The table for this sample lists some 330,000 distinct CDR3 sequences; about 5% of them were counted only once. The top ten constitute roughly 8.2% of the sample. Sequenced here: whole blood, sampled in connection with sensitization to the hapten diphenylcyclopropenone (DPC). The receptors derive from a woman under 30 with alopecia areata. Some clones in this sample may be carry-over from other donors' samples.

The V gene is TRBV6-5, the J gene TRBJ2-1; no reliable D call. Per germline, CDR1 MNHEY and CDR2 SVGAGI. With 5 bases removed from V and 0 bases from J, the gap between germline ends came to 8 bases. This CDR3 is built from 14 residues. The CDR3 DNA sequence: TGTGCCAGCAGTCCCATCAGCTCCTACAATGAGCAGTTCTTC. It is translated as CASSPISSYNEQFF.

This clonotype was seen a few times. The chain uses TRBV12-3 or TRBV12-4 and TRBJ1-5; D perhaps matches TRBD1 (5 bases). This CDR3 spans 15 amino acids. The V gene lost 6 bases and the J gene lost 4 bases, with 16 bases spanning the gap. The CDR3 nucleotides are TGTGCCAGCAGCCACACCGACAGAACAAATCAGCCCCAGCATTTT. It codes for CASSHTDRTNQPQHF.

This clonotype appeared a few times. The gene calls are TRBV4-1 and TRBJ2-5; weak D call: TRBD1 (8 bases). V was shortened by 5 bases and J by 2 bases, with 21 bases between the two germline ends. CDR3 length: 17 residues. The germline CDR1 and CDR2 sequences are MGHRA and YSYEKL. The CDR3 sequence is CASSSSPTGGGQETQYF. In nucleotides, the CDR3 is TGCGCCAGCAGCTCGTCGCCCACAGGGGGAGGGCAAGAGACCCAGTACTTC.

This rearrangement joins TRBV5-1 to TRBJ2-4; maybe TRBD1 (5 bases). The germline V gene has CDR1 SGHRS and CDR2 YFSETQ. CDR3 length: 15 residues. Trimming took 0 bases from V and 7 from J, leaving 14 bases between them. The CDR3 DNA is TGCGCCAGCAGCTTGGCTGGGGCAGGCCCCAACATTCAGTACTTC. Translation: CASSLAGAGPNIQYF. The full variable domain, with the rest looked up from reference TRBV5-1 and TRBJ2-4, is KAGVTQTPRYLIKTRGQQVTLSCSPISGHRSVSWYQQTPGQGLQFLFEYFSETQRNKGNFPGRFSGRQFSNSRSEMNVSTLELGDSALYLCASSLAGAGPNIQYFGAGTRLSVL.

This clonotype has at least ten counts. V is TRBV7-9 and J is TRBJ1-1; 7 nucleotides align to TRBD1. Germline V gives CDR1 SEHNR, CDR2 FQNEAQ (reference sequence). The CDR3 is 13 amino acids. J lost 10 bases, V lost 5 bases, and 10 bases had no gene match. Here the CDR3 DNA reads TGTGCCAGCAGCGACGGGACAGAAGGTGCAGCTTTCTTT. Encoded protein: CASSDGTEGAAFF.

This clonotype has just a few counts. The J gene is TRBJ1-1, the V gene TRBV27; D is unclear. V lost 0 bases and J lost 7, with 9 bases in between. The CDR3 extends over 13 amino acids. The V gene's germline CDR1 is MNHEY and CDR2 SMNVEV (reference sequence). The DNA of the CDR3 is TGTGCCAGCAGTTTATCAGGGTCGGGTGAAGCTTTCTTT. It codes for CASSLSGSGEAFF.

This clonotype came up a few times. The chain recombines TRBV20-1 with TRBJ2-3; perhaps TRBD1 as D (6 bases). Per the germline V gene, CDR1 is DFQATT and CDR2 is SNEGSKA (reference sequence). The CDR3 is 13 residues long. V was shortened by 5 bases and J by 5 bases, with 14 bases between the two germline ends. The chain's CDR3 is CSAPGQKGDTQYF. The DNA for the CDR3 is TGCAGTGCTCCGGGACAAAAGGGAGATACGCAGTATTTT.

V is TRBV10-3 and J is TRBJ2-1; 14 bases are shared with TRBD2. Trimming cost V 3 bases and J 6 bases; bases outside gene matches: 4. CDR1 ENHRY and CDR2 SYGVKD come from the germline V gene. The CDR3 has 16 residues. The chain's CDR3 is CAISEKGLAGANEQFF. CDR3 coding DNA: TGTGCCATCAGTGAAAAGGGACTAGCGGGGGCCAATGAGCAGTTCTTC.

J is TRBJ1-5 and V is TRBV7-2, with D possibly TRBD1 on 6 matching bases. Germline V gives CDR1 SGHTA, CDR2 FQGNSA. V was clipped by 5 bases and J by 6 bases, with 14 bases between them. There are 14 residues in the CDR3. The CDR3 DNA reads as TGTGCCAGCAGCCTTTGGACAGAAACTCAGCCCCAGCATTTT. Its protein product is CASSLWTETQPQHF. Filled out from reference TRBV7-2 and TRBJ1-5, the complete variable domain reads GAGVSQSPSNKVTEKGKDVELRCDPISGHTALYWYRQSLGQGLEFLIYFQGNSAPDKSGLPSDRFSAERTGGSVSTLTIQRTQQEDSAVYLCASSLWTETQPQHFGDGTRLSIL.

The CDR3 protein is CASRRGGRGALPNEQFF. The CDR3, as DNA: TGTGCCAGCAGGAGAGGTGGGCGGGGGGCCCTCCCCAATGAGCAGTTCTTC. The chain joins TRBV6-2 or TRBV6-3 to TRBJ2-1, with TRBD2 matching 8 bases. CDR1 is MNHEY, CDR2 SVGEGT, per germline. The CDR3 is 17 amino acids. Trimming removed 6 bases from V and 6 bases from J; junction bases left unmatched: 16.

A few counts support this clonotype. This rearrangement joins TRBV29-1 to TRBJ2-5; D not resolved. Germline CDR1 and CDR2: SQVTM and ANQGSEA. Between the trimmed V and J ends, which lost 3 bases and 1 base, there was a span of 9 bases. This CDR3 region has 13 residues. The CDR3 nucleotides are TGCAGCGTTGACCGGCAGGTCCAAGAGACCCAGTACTTC. Translation gives CSVDRQVQETQYF. Full variable domain (rest looked up from reference TRBV29-1 and TRBJ2-5): SAVISQKPSRDICQRGTSLTIQCQVDSQVTMMFWYRQQPGQSLTLIATANQGSEATYESGFVIDKFPISRPNLTFSTLTVSNMSPEDSSIYLCSVDRQVQETQYFGPGTRLLVL.

This chain links TRBV7-6 with TRBJ1-5, with unresolved D. Trimming pared 2 bases from V and 7 bases from J, leaving 18 bases between. The CDR3 contains 16 residues. Germline-derived CDR1 and CDR2 are SGHVS and FNYEAQ. The CDR3 reads CASSLLADSLSQPQHF. CDR3 DNA: TGTGCCAGCAGCTTACTTGCCGACTCCCTGAGCCAGCCCCAGCATTTT.

In its sample, this clonotype was seen a few times. The chain joins TRBV11-2 to TRBJ2-3, with 15 bases matching TRBD2. Germline CDR1 SGHAT, CDR2 FQNNGV. The length of the CDR3 is 17 residues. After removal of 6 bases from V and 6 bases from J, the junction contained 10 bases not matched to a gene. CDR3 sequence reads: CASSTGLAGGSPDTQYF. Written as DNA, the CDR3 is TGTGCCAGCAGTACGGGACTAGCGGGGGGCAGCCCGGATACGCAGTATTTT.

This clonotype was detected many times. V gene TRBV7-8 combines with J gene TRBJ2-7, with D possibly TRBD1 on 5 matching bases. The germline CDR1 and CDR2 sequences are SGHVS and FQNEAQ. CDR3 size: 14 residues. The V and J ends lost 0 bases and 2 bases respectively, with 8 bases between them. CDR3 DNA sequence: TGTGCCAGCAGCTTAGCTTCAGGGACCTACGAGCAGTACTTC. Its protein product is CASSLASGTYEQYF. The complete variable domain, with remaining parts taken from reference TRBV7-8 and TRBJ2-7, reads GAGVSQSPRYKVAKRGQDVALRCDPISGHVSLFWYQQALGQGPEFLTYFQNEAQLDKSGLPSDRFFAERPEGSVSTLKIQRTQQEDSAVYLCASSLASGTYEQYFGPGTRLTVT.

This clonotype showed up many times. The rearrangement joins TRBV5-6 to TRBJ1-1; weak D call: TRBD1 (5 bases). Germline loops: CDR1 SGHDT, CDR2 YYEEEE. This CDR3 has 15 residues. The ends were cut back, 7 bases at V and 3 bases at J, with 19 bases in the middle. The CDR3 DNA is TGTGCCAGCCTTTCCCGTGGGAAGGGGTACACTGAAGCTTTCTTT. Protein product: CASLSRGKGYTEAFF.

This clonotype has ten or more counts. This chain joins TRBV11-2 and TRBJ2-3; perhaps TRBD1 as D (6 bases). Germline CDR1 and CDR2: SGHAT and FQNNGV. Between the trimmed V and J ends, which lost 5 bases and 5 bases, there was a span of 17 bases. This CDR3 comprises 15 residues. The CDR3 nucleotides read TGTGCCAGCAGCCCTTCAGGACAGCCGTTAGATACGCAGTATTTT. Translated: CASSPSGQPLDTQYF.